This TCR beta chain derives from a study of blood T cell repertoires in COVID-19. Study-wide background: The United States, Italy and Spain supplied acute and convalescent COVID-19 samples.

Only in-frame clones appear in the TCRdb table, and some are missing; sequencing was by immunoSEQ multiplex PCR. Of 210,000 or so clones listed, around 80% are singletons. This clone showed up just a few times. V dropped 6 bases and J dropped 5; count of bases not matched to a gene: 10. This CDR3 comprises 16 residues. The germline gives CDR1 SNHLY, CDR2 FYNNEI. Sequencing was carried out using peripheral blood. The sequence came from a woman in her twenties or thirties with COVID-19, enrolled during active disease. This chain connects TRBV2 to TRBJ2-1; 10 positions agree with TRBD2. For the CDR3, the DNA is TGTGCCAGCAGCTCGGGTGGGGGACTAGCGCACAATGAGCAGTTCTTC. Protein: CASSSGGGLAHNEQFF.